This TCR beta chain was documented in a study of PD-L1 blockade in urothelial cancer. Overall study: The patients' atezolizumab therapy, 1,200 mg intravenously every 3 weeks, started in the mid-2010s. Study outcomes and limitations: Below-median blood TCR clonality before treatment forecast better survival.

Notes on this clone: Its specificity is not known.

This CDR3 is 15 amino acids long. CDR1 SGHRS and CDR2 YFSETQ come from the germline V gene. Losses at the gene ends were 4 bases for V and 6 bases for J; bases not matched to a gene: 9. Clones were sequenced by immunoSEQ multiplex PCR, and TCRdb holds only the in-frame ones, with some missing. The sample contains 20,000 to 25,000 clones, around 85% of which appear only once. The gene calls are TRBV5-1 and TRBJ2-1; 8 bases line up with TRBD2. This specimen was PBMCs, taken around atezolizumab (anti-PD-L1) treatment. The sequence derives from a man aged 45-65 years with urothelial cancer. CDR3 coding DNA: TGCGCCAGCAGCCCGGGACTAGAAGCGTCCAATGAGCAGTTCTTC. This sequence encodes CASSPGLEASNEQFF.